This TCR beta chain was observed in a study of T cells in Graves' hyperthyroidism and ophthalmopathy. The patients, who ranged from 18 to 65 in age, presented with newly diagnosed hyperthyroidism lasting under 2 months. Exclusion of a patient resulted from uncontrolled infection, other autoimmune disease, pregnancy or lactation. Researchers amplified the TCR beta CDR3 regions from RNA transcripts. When the TCR CDR3 underwent first-round RT-PCR, the HTBI primer set was used. A single record per CDR3 protein comes from TCRdb applying MiXCR to the multiplex PCR reads. The sample lists about 290,000 distinct CDR3 sequences; about an eighth were seen once. Trimming stripped 3 bases from V and 5 bases from J, with 6 bases between. The CDR3 contains 11 residues. From germline, CDR1 is SQVTM and CDR2 ANQGSEA. This clonotype was detected many times.

Sequencing was carried out using blood. This rearrangement joins TRBV29-1 to TRBJ2-3; D call uncertain. The TCR comes from a woman in her thirties with Graves' hyperthyroidism that later progressed to Graves' ophthalmopathy. This CDR3 reads CSVEAEDTQYF. CDR3 nucleotides: TGCAGCGTTGAGGCAGAAGATACGCAGTATTTT.